This T cell receptor beta chain was obtained from a study of T cells after yellow fever vaccination. Study information: Fractions containing few cells were prepared with SMART-Seq v4 Ultra Low Input. Study-level results: Abundant clonotypes (contaminants from the bulk population) could be present in FACS-sorted repertoires. A faster peak, day 5 versus 15, was reached by the weaker secondary response.

Note on this clonotype: Its antigen remains unknown. A much larger clone differs from this one at a single base, so this may be a read error.

The V gene lost 7 bases and the J gene lost 3 bases, with 9 bases spanning the gap. The CDR3 is made up of 13 amino acids. CDR1 LGHNA and CDR2 YSLEER come from the germline V gene. TCR cDNA, made by 5'RACE template switching, carried an added universal primer site and UMIs. TCRdb redid the calling of the 5' RACE reads with MiXCR, one entry per CDR3 protein. The sample includes under 350,000 distinct CDR3 sequences, 4.1% of them seen just once. Here the sequenced sample was PBMCs, taken 5 days after the yellow fever booster vaccination. The TCR sequence derives from a young man who received the YFV17D yellow fever vaccine. The V call is TRBV4-3, the J call TRBJ2-2; D is possibly TRBD1 or TRBD2 (5 bases each). The CDR3 spells CASNGADTGELFF. The CDR3 DNA reads as TGCGCCAGCAACGGGGCAGACACCGGGGAGCTGTTTTTT.